The sequence of this T cell receptor (beta chain) was determined in a study of OX40 agonist ivuxolimab in advanced cancers. Notes on this clone: Its antigen is unknown.

Findings and caveats of the study: Among patients with partial responses at 0.1-3.0 mg/kg, clonal expansion was among the lowest. It was also the case that some nonresponders had low normalized T-cell clonal expansion.

Trimming removed 3 bases at V and 5 bases at J, with 10 bases between. The CDR3 totals 13 residues. CDR1 and CDR2 (germline): LNHDA, SQIVND (reference sequence). Libraries were prepared by immunoSEQ multiplex PCR; TCRdb keeps only in-frame clonotypes and omits some of them. The sample includes some 67,000 clones, roughly 88% seen only once; the top ten take roughly 0.29%. The clonotype comes from an adult with an advanced solid tumor such as melanoma, head and neck, liver or kidney cancer. Sample: CD4+ or CD8+ T cells sorted from blood, taken in a trial of the OX40 agonist ivuxolimab. The chain recombines TRBV19 with TRBJ2-5; no definite D call. For the CDR3, the DNA is TGTGCCAGTAGTATGAATAGTGGCGAGACCCAGTACTTC. It yields the protein CASSMNSGETQYF.